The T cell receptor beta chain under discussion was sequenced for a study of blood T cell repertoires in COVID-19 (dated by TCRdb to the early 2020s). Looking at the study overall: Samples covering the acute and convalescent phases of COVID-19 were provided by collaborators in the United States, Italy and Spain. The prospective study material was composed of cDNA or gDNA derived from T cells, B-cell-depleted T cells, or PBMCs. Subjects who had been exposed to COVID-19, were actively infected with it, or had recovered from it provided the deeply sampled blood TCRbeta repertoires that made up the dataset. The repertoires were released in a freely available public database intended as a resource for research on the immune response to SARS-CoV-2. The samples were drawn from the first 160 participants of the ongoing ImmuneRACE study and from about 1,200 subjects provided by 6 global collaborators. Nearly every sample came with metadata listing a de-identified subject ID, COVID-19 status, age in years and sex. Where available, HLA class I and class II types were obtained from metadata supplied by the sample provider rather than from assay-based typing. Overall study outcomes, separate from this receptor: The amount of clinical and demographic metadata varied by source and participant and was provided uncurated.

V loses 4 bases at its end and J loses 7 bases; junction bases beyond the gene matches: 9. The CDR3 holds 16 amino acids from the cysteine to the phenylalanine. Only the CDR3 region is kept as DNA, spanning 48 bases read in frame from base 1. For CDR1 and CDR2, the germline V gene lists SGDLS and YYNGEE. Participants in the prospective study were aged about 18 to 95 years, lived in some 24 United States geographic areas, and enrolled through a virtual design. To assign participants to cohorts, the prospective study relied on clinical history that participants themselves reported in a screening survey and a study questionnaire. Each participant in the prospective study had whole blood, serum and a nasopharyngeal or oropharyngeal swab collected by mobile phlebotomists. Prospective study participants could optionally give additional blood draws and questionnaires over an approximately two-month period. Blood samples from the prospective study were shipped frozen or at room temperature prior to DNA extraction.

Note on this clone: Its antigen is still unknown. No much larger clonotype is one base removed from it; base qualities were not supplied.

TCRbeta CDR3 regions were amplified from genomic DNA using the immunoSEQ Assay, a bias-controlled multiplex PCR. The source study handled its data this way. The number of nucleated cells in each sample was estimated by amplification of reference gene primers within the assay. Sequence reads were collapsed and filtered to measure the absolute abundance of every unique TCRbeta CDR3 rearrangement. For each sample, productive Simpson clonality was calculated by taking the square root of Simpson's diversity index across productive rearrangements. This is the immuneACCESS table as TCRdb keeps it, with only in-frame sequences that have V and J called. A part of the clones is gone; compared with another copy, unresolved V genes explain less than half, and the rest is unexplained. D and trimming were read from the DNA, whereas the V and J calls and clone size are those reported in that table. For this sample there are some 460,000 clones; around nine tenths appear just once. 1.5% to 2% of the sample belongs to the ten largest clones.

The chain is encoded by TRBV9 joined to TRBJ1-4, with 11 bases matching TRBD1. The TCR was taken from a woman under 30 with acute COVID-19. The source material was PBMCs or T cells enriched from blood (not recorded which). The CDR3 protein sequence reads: CASSLEPGQGGEKLFF. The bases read TGTGCCAGCAGCTTAGAGCCGGGACAGGGGGGTGAAAAACTGTTTTTT.